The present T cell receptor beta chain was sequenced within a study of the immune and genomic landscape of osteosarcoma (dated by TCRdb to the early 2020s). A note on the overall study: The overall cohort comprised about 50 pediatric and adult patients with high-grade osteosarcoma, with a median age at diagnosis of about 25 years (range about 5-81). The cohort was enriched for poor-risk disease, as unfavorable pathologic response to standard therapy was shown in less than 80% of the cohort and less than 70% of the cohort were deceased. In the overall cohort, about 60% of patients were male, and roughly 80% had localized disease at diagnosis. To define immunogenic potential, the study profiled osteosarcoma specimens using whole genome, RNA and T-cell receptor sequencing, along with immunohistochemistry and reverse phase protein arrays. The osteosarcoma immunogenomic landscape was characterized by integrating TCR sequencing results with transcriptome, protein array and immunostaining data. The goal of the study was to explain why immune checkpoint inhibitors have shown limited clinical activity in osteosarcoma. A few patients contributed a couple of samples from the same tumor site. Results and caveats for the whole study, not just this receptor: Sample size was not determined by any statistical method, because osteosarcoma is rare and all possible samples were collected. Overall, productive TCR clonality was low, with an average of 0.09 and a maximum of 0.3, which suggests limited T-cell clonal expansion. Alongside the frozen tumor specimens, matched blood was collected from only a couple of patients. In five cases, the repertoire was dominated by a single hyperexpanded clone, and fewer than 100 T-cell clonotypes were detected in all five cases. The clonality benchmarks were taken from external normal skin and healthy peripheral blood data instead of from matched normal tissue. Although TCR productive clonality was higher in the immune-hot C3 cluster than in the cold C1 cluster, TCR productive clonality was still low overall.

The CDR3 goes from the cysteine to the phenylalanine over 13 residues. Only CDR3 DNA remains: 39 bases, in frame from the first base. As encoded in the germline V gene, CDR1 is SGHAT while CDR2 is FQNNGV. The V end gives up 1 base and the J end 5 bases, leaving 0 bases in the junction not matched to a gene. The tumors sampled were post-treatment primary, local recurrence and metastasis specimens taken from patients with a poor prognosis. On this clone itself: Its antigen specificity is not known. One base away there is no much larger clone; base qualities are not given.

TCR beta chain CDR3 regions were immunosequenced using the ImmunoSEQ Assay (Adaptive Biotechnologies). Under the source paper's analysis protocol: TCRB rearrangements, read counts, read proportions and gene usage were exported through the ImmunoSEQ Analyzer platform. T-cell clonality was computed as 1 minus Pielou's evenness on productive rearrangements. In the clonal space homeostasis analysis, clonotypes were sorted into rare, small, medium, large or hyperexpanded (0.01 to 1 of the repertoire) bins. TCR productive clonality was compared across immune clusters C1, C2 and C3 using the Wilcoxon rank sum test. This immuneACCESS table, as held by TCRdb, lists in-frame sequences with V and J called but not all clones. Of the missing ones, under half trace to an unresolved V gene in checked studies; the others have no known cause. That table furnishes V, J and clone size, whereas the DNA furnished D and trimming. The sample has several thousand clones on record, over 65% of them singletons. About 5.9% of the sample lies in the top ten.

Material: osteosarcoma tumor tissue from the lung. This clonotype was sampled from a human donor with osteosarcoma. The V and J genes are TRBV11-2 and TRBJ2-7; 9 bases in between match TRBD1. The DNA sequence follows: TGTGCCAGCAGCTTAGGGACAGGGGACGAGCAGTACTTC. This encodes CASSLGTGDEQYF.